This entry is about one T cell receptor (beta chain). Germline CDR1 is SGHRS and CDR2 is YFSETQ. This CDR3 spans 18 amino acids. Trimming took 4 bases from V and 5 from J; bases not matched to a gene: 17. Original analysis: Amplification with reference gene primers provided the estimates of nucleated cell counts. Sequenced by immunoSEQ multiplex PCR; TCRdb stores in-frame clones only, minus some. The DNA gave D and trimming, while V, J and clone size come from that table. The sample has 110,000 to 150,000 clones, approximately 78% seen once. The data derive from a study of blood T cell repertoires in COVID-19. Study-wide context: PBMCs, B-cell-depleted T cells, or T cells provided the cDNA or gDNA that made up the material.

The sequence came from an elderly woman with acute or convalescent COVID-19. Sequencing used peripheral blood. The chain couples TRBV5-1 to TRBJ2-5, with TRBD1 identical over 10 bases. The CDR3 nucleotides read TGCGCCAGCAGCCAAAGGGGGACAGGGGACGCTCCGGGGGAGACCCAGTACTTC. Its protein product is CASSQRGTGDAPGETQYF.